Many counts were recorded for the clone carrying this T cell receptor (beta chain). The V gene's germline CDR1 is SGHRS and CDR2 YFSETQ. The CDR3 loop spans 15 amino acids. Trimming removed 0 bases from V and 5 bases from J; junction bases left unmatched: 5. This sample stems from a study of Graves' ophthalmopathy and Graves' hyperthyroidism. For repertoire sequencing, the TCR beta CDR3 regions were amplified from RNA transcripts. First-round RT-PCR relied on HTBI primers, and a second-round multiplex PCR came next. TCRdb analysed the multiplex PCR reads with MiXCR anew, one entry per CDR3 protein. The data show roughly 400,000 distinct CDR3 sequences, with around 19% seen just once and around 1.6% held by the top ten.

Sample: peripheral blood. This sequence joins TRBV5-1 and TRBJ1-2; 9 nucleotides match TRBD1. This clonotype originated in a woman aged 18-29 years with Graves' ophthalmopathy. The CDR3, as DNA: TGCGCCAGCAGCTTGGCGACAGGGGGAACATATGGCTACACCTTC. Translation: CASSLATGGTYGYTF.